Listed below are T cell receptor beta chains from one sample, sequenced in a study of T cell repertoires in cytomegalovirus infection. These receptors' targets are unknown. From the reads, TCRdb called clonotypes with MiXCR, one entry per CDR3 protein. The table shows 360,000 or so distinct CDR3 sequences, with just under 35% occurring only once. The sample was cultured PBMCs, taken from culture after CMV antigen stimulation. These receptors all stem from a human donor in good health (CMV status not recorded). Some clones in this sample may be carry-over from other donors' samples. Both conserved end residues are part of each CDR3. D genes are given only for firm matches. Part of the rows lack a size; the others show once, few, many or a class for expanded clones.

v_gene	j_gene	d_gene	abundance	CDR3nt	CDR3aa
TRBV9	TRBJ1-2	NA	NA	TGTGCCAGCAGCGTAGACCCAGATAATTCGGTTGGCTACACCTTC	CASSVDPDNSVGYTF
TRBV7-2	TRBJ2-5	NA	many	TGTGCCAGCAGCTCCCGGTGGCCAGCGGGGAGGGGGGAGACCCAGTACTTC	CASSSRWPAGRGETQYF
TRBV20-1	TRBJ2-5	NA	few	TGCAGTGCTAGAGATAGATTCGAGGAGACCCAGTACTTC	CSARDRFEETQYF
TRBV13	TRBJ2-3	TRBD2	NA	TGTGCCAGCAGCTTAAAGACTAGCGGATACACAGATACGCAGTATTTT	CASSLKTSGYTDTQYF
TRBV6-8	TRBJ1-1	TRBD1	NA	TGTGCCAGCAGTTACTACTCAGGGGGGCCTGGGGCTTTCTTT	CASSYYSGGPGAFF
TRBV7-2	TRBJ2-1	NA	NA	TGTGCCAGCAGCTTAGCGGTCGGGGATCCTTCCTACAATGAGCAGTTCTTC	CASSLAVGDPSYNEQFF
TRBV12-3/TRBV12-4	TRBJ1-6	TRBD1	few	TGTGCCAGCAGTTATATGACAGGGTCCTATAATTCACCCCTCCACTTT	CASSYMTGSYNSPLHF
TRBV12-3/TRBV12-4	TRBJ2-1	TRBD2	NA	TGTGCCAGCAGTTCAAAGCGGGAGGGATACAATGAGCAGTTCTTC	CASSSKREGYNEQFF
TRBV12-3/TRBV12-4	TRBJ1-5	NA	few	TGTGCCAGCAGTTTGGTACTGGCGAATCAGCCCCAGCATTTT	CASSLVLANQPQHF
TRBV6-4	TRBJ2-3	NA	NA	TGTGCCAGCAGTGATCAGCGCACGGATACGCAGTATTTT	CASSDQRTDTQYF
TRBV6-5	TRBJ2-3	NA	NA	TGTGCCAGCTTCCGTGGTCGGACAGATACGCAGTATTTT	CASFRGRTDTQYF
TRBV7-2	TRBJ2-2	NA	few	TGTGCCAGCAGCTTAGACCAGAACACCGGGGAGCTGTTTTTT	CASSLDQNTGELFF
TRBV7-2	TRBJ2-5	NA	few	TGTGCCAGCAGCTTAATCACAGCTAAAGAGACCCAGTACTTC	CASSLITAKETQYF
TRBV19	TRBJ2-5	TRBD1	NA	TGTGCCAGGCCCTCGGACAGGGACGAGGAAGAGACCCAGTACTTC	CARPSDRDEEETQYF
TRBV7-6	TRBJ2-1	TRBD1	many	TGTGCCAGCAGCCCCACCGGGACAGGGGACAATGAGCAGTTCTTC	CASSPTGTGDNEQFF